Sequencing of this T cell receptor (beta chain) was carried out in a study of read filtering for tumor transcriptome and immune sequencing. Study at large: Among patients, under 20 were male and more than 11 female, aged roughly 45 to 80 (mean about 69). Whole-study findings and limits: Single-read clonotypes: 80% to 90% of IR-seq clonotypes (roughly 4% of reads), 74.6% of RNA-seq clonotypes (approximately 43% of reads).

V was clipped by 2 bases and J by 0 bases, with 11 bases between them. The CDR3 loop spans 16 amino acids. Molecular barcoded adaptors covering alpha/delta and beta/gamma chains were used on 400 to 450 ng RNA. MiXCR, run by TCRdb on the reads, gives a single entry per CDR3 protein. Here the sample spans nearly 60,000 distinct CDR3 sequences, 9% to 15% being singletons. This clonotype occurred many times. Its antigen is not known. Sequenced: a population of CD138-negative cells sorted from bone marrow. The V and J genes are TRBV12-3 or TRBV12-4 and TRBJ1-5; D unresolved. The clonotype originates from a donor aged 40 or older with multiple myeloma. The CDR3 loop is CASSLSLANSNQPQHF. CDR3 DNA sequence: TGTGCCAGCAGTTTAAGTCTAGCTAATAGCAATCAGCCCCAGCATTTT.